This T cell receptor (beta chain) stems from a study of T cell responses to AZD1222 COVID-19 vaccine. General study findings and limits: Nearly half of spike-specific TCRs reportedly target unmutated variant regions. White British donors predominated, females outnumbered males, and clonal diversity was possibly underestimated. At study baseline, merely six AZD1222 recipients were seropositive.

Clones were sequenced by immunoSEQ multiplex PCR, and TCRdb holds only the in-frame ones, with some missing. The table lists about 140,000 clones, about 93% of them singletons. CDR3 size: 13 residues. CDR1 MGHRA and CDR2 YSYEKL come from the germline V gene. V lost 0 bases, J lost 4 bases, and 7 bases lay in between. Notes on this clone: The antigen is not known.

The source is an adult in good health. The chain is built from TRBV4-1 and TRBJ2-7, with D possibly matching TRBD1 (6 bases). Here the sequenced sample was peripheral blood, taken on day 0 of AZD1222 vaccination. Written as DNA, the CDR3 is TGCGCCAGCAGCCAAGAAAGGGGGTACGAGCAGTACTTC. Translating it yields CASSQERGYEQYF.